This T cell receptor (beta chain) was identified in a study of cytomegalovirus exposure and HLA in healthy donors. Findings and limits, study-wide: Later, TCR association rates were found to vary by HLA locus, highest for DRB1 and lowest for HLA-C.

Germline V lookup: CDR1 MDHEN, CDR2 SYDVKM. With 5 bases removed from V and 8 bases from J, the gap between germline ends came to 9 bases. This CDR3 is 11 amino acids long. The sample holds a few counts of this clone. Its antigen is currently unknown. It was with 60 Vbeta and 13 Jbeta primers that the PCR ran. Measured with immunoSEQ multiplex PCR; TCRdb has only the in-frame clones, and not every one. The table shows over 150,000 clones, with around 75% occurring only once. The V call is TRBV28, the J call TRBJ1-2, with D uncertain. The sequenced material came from PBMCs. This clonotype originated in a male donor in good health and CMV-seronegative. The CDR3 DNA follows: TGTGCCAGCAGTAGACGGAGCGGCTACACCTTC. This codes for CASSRRSGYTF.